The clone carrying this T cell receptor (beta chain) was counted a few times. The antigen is unknown. TCRdb re-called the reads with MiXCR, one entry per CDR3 protein. The sample contains 140,000 to 150,000 distinct CDR3 sequences, around 30% of which appear only once. This sample was taken from a study of T cell repertoires in cytomegalovirus infection. Turning to the study itself: Both CMV infection and a matching HLA type were indicated by public TCR beta signatures.

The germline V gene encodes CDR1 MDHEN and CDR2 SYDVKM. This CDR3 contains 16 residues. The ends lost 1 base at V and 2 bases at J; junction bases unmatched: 5. General observations from the study: The cumulative frequency of public TCR beta families identified carriers of CMV plus the relevant HLA.

This sequence originates from a human donor in good health (CMV status not recorded). Some clones in this sample may be carry-over from other donors' samples. The rearrangement joins TRBV28 to TRBJ2-3, with 8 bases identical to TRBD1. The material was CD8+ T cells from cultured PBMCs, obtained from culture after CMV antigen stimulation. DNA for the CDR3: TGTGCCAGCAGTTTATTGGGGACAGGTACCACAGATACGCAGTATTTT. This sequence encodes CASSLLGTGTTDTQYF.